Listed below are T cell receptor beta chains from one sample, sequenced in a study of CD4 T cells in relation to SARS-CoV-2 and coronaviruses. Only in-frame clones appear in the TCRdb table, and some are missing; sequencing was by immunoSEQ multiplex PCR. The sample contains about 38,000 clones, roughly 90% of which appear only once. Sequences were obtained from memory CD4+ T cells from PBMCs. Receptors were obtained from an adult with COVID-19. Both conserved end residues are part of each CDR3. A D gene is named only where the DNA matches it firmly. Only some rows state a clone size, as once, few, many or a class for expanded clones.

D gene: NA; V gene: TRBV7-3; clone size: NA; J gene: TRBJ2-1; CDR3 protein: CASSPLGGLYNEQFF; CDR3 DNA: TGTGCCAGCAGCCCCCTTGGGGGCCTATACAATGAGCAGTTCTTC
D gene: NA; V gene: TRBV29-1; clone size: NA; J gene: TRBJ2-1; CDR3 protein: CSGGVAAAWGEQFF; CDR3 DNA: TGCAGCGGAGGGGTAGCGGCCGCCTGGGGTGAGCAGTTCTTC
D gene: TRBD1; V gene: TRBV19; clone size: NA; J gene: TRBJ1-4; CDR3 protein: CASSIQWTGDEKLFF; CDR3 DNA: TGTGCCAGTAGTATACAATGGACAGGGGATGAAAAACTGTTTTTT
D gene: TRBD2; V gene: TRBV5-1; clone size: NA; J gene: TRBJ2-3; CDR3 protein: CASSSQSLAGLVDTQYF; CDR3 DNA: TGCGCCAGCAGCTCCCAATCCCTAGCGGGGCTCGTAGATACGCAGTATTTT
D gene: TRBD2; V gene: TRBV30; clone size: few; J gene: TRBJ2-4; CDR3 protein: CAWGGRASGGAKNIQYF; CDR3 DNA: TGTGCCTGGGGTGGTCGGGCTAGCGGGGGAGCCAAAAACATTCAGTACTTC
D gene: TRBD1; V gene: TRBV27; clone size: few; J gene: TRBJ2-1; CDR3 protein: CASRPGGNSYNEQFF; CDR3 DNA: TGTGCCAGCAGGCCAGGGGGTAACTCCTACAATGAGCAGTTCTTC
D gene: NA; V gene: TRBV5-1; clone size: NA; J gene: TRBJ1-5; CDR3 protein: CASSRDGLSQPQHF; CDR3 DNA: TGCGCCAGCAGCCGAGACGGACTCTCTCAGCCCCAGCATTTT
D gene: NA; V gene: TRBV3-1/TRBV3-2; clone size: NA; J gene: TRBJ1-4; CDR3 protein: CASSPRSPGEKLFF; CDR3 DNA: TGTGCCAGCAGCCCCCGGTCGCCGGGTGAAAAACTGTTTTTT
D gene: NA; V gene: TRBV5-1; clone size: NA; J gene: TRBJ2-3; CDR3 protein: CASSPPTDTQYF; CDR3 DNA: TGCGCCAGCAGCCCCCCCACAGATACGCAGTATTTT
D gene: TRBD1; V gene: TRBV4-2; clone size: few; J gene: TRBJ2-7; CDR3 protein: CASSQGQGAIIGSYEQYF; CDR3 DNA: TGTGCCAGCAGCCAAGGACAGGGGGCGATTATCGGGTCCTACGAGCAGTACTTC
D gene: NA; V gene: TRBV3-1/TRBV3-2; clone size: NA; J gene: TRBJ2-6; CDR3 protein: CVSSRGAGLSGANVLTF; CDR3 DNA: TGTGTCAGCAGCCGAGGCGCGGGGCTATCTGGGGCCAACGTCCTGACTTTC
D gene: NA; V gene: TRBV11-3; clone size: once; J gene: TRBJ1-4; CDR3 protein: CASSPGQNEKLFF; CDR3 DNA: TGTGCCAGCAGCCCCGGACAGAATGAAAAACTGTTTTTT
D gene: TRBD1; V gene: TRBV19; clone size: NA; J gene: TRBJ1-6; CDR3 protein: CASRSGQGSSYNSPLHF; CDR3 DNA: TGTGCCTCTAGGTCCGGACAGGGGAGCTCCTATAATTCACCCCTCCACTTT
D gene: NA; V gene: TRBV19; clone size: NA; J gene: TRBJ1-4; CDR3 protein: CASSRQDNEKLFF; CDR3 DNA: TGTGCCAGTAGCCGTCAGGATAATGAAAAACTGTTTTTT
D gene: NA; V gene: TRBV2; clone size: NA; J gene: TRBJ2-1; CDR3 protein: CASSAGNGEQFF; CDR3 DNA: TGTGCCAGCAGTGCGGGGAACGGTGAGCAGTTCTTC
D gene: TRBD2; V gene: TRBV3-1/TRBV3-2; clone size: NA; J gene: TRBJ2-1; CDR3 protein: CASSPREGLADSYNEQFF; CDR3 DNA: TGTGCCAGCAGCCCTCGAGAGGGACTAGCGGACTCCTACAATGAGCAGTTCTTC
D gene: NA; V gene: TRBV11-2; clone size: NA; J gene: TRBJ1-1; CDR3 protein: CASSGGLLMNTEAFF; CDR3 DNA: TGTGCCAGCAGCGGGGGGCTCTTAATGAACACTGAAGCTTTCTTT
D gene: NA; V gene: TRBV5-4; clone size: NA; J gene: TRBJ1-4; CDR3 protein: CASSLGGPTNEKLFF; CDR3 DNA: TGTGCCAGCAGCTTAGGGGGGCCGACTAATGAAAAACTGTTTTTT
D gene: NA; V gene: TRBV5-6; clone size: NA; J gene: TRBJ2-7; CDR3 protein: CASSLPQGGRYEQYF; CDR3 DNA: TGTGCCAGCAGCTTGCCCCAAGGGGGACGGTACGAGCAGTACTTC
D gene: TRBD1; V gene: TRBV27; clone size: NA; J gene: TRBJ1-5; CDR3 protein: CASRPGTATNQPQHF; CDR3 DNA: TGTGCCAGCAGACCCGGGACAGCTACCAATCAGCCCCAGCATTTT
D gene: TRBD1; V gene: TRBV11-3; clone size: NA; J gene: TRBJ1-1; CDR3 protein: CASSLGRGRPNTEAFF; CDR3 DNA: TGTGCCAGCAGCTTAGGCAGGGGGCGGCCGAACACTGAAGCTTTCTTT
D gene: NA; V gene: TRBV6-5; clone size: NA; J gene: TRBJ2-2; CDR3 protein: CATRGGAGELFF; CDR3 DNA: TGTGCCACCCGAGGAGGCGCCGGGGAGCTGTTTTTT
D gene: NA; V gene: TRBV25-1; clone size: NA; J gene: TRBJ1-4; CDR3 protein: CASSSTGTTNEKLFF; CDR3 DNA: TGTGCCAGCTCCTCGACAGGTACAACTAATGAAAAACTGTTTTTT